Listed below are T cell receptor beta chains from one sample, sequenced in a study of CXCR3-negative and CXCR3-positive naive CD8 T cells. No DNA is given; TCRdb re-called the 5' RACE reads and lists each CDR3 protein once. Its listing shows some 130,000 distinct CDR3 sequences. The sample taken for sequencing was naive CXCR3- CD8+ T cells from blood. Receptors were obtained from a human donor in good health. Some clones in this sample may be carry-over from other donors' samples. The CDR3 runs from the conserved cysteine through the conserved F or W.

j_call: TRBJ2-3; v_call: TRBV29-1; cdr3_aa: CSLPQGDTQYF
j_call: TRBJ2-7; v_call: TRBV5-1; cdr3_aa: CASSPAGQILEQYF
j_call: TRBJ1-2; v_call: TRBV10-3; cdr3_aa: CAIPRDSYGYTF
j_call: TRBJ1-2; v_call: TRBV4-2; cdr3_aa: CASSHSQQTGYGYTF
j_call: TRBJ2-7; v_call: TRBV7-9; cdr3_aa: CASSPSGSREQYF
j_call: TRBJ2-7; v_call: TRBV27; cdr3_aa: CASSRPRGEQYF
j_call: TRBJ2-7; v_call: TRBV7-9; cdr3_aa: CASSPRDRGVYEQYF
j_call: TRBJ1-2; v_call: TRBV28; cdr3_aa: CASSLGSIPGGYTF
j_call: TRBJ2-7; v_call: TRBV5-4; cdr3_aa: CASSSRDGSYEQYF
j_call: TRBJ1-5; v_call: TRBV29-1; cdr3_aa: CSVGATGNQPQHF
j_call: TRBJ2-5; v_call: TRBV12-3/TRBV12-4; cdr3_aa: CASSPGTSGSQETQYF
j_call: TRBJ1-1; v_call: TRBV7-6; cdr3_aa: CASSLLTGPNTEAFF
j_call: TRBJ2-4; v_call: TRBV19; cdr3_aa: CASTYRNIQYF
j_call: TRBJ1-1; v_call: TRBV27; cdr3_aa: CASSLTWVTEAFF
j_call: TRBJ2-3; v_call: TRBV5-6; cdr3_aa: CASSSDYYTDTQYF
j_call: TRBJ1-1; v_call: TRBV5-1; cdr3_aa: CASASYTEAFF
j_call: TRBJ1-3; v_call: TRBV21-1; cdr3_aa: CASSKGWRGPISGNTIYF
j_call: TRBJ1-1; v_call: TRBV23-1; cdr3_aa: CASSQSGGDTEAFF
j_call: TRBJ2-1; v_call: TRBV29-1; cdr3_aa: CSVEIYNEQFF
j_call: TRBJ1-2; v_call: TRBV28; cdr3_aa: CAGQSAENYGYTF
j_call: TRBJ2-3; v_call: TRBV14; cdr3_aa: CASSLRQGAILLDTQYF
j_call: TRBJ1-6; v_call: TRBV3-1; cdr3_aa: CASSQDRGTSPLHF
j_call: TRBJ2-7; v_call: TRBV29-1; cdr3_aa: CSVRSPLGASYEQYF
j_call: TRBJ2-1; v_call: TRBV29-1; cdr3_aa: CSVPGEGQSYNEQFF
j_call: TRBJ1-5; v_call: TRBV5-5; cdr3_aa: CASSLGQGSNQPQHF
j_call: TRBJ2-1; v_call: TRBV7-3; cdr3_aa: CASSLGTSLYNEQFF
j_call: TRBJ1-2; v_call: TRBV28; cdr3_aa: CASTLSGADYGYTF
j_call: TRBJ2-7; v_call: TRBV4-1; cdr3_aa: CASSQDQGGAYEQYF
j_call: TRBJ2-2; v_call: TRBV21-1; cdr3_aa: CASAYNLPARELFF
j_call: TRBJ2-1; v_call: TRBV29-1; cdr3_aa: CSALEGQSRRDEQFF
j_call: TRBJ2-7; v_call: TRBV29-1; cdr3_aa: CSVTGTSGMNSYEQYF
j_call: TRBJ2-7; v_call: TRBV14; cdr3_aa: CASSIRHRPHEQYF
j_call: TRBJ1-1; v_call: TRBV9; cdr3_aa: CASSGKLNTEAFF
j_call: TRBJ2-2; v_call: TRBV24-1; cdr3_aa: CATSDLGLTGELFF
j_call: TRBJ1-2; v_call: TRBV27; cdr3_aa: CASTPGANYGYTF
j_call: TRBJ2-1; v_call: TRBV12-3/TRBV12-4; cdr3_aa: CASSFMRGQNEQFF
j_call: TRBJ2-3; v_call: TRBV4-2; cdr3_aa: CASSQTSLGQGTSTDTQYF
j_call: TRBJ2-1; v_call: TRBV9; cdr3_aa: CASGPGGAPSSYNEQFF
j_call: TRBJ1-2; v_call: TRBV11-2; cdr3_aa: CASSLEAGPLYGYTF
j_call: TRBJ2-7; v_call: TRBV28; cdr3_aa: CASSSFKEPRGIYEQYF
j_call: TRBJ2-2; v_call: TRBV29-1; cdr3_aa: CSVERGLTGELFF
j_call: TRBJ2-1; v_call: TRBV20-1; cdr3_aa: CSAPRGSEQFF
j_call: TRBJ1-5; v_call: TRBV5-5; cdr3_aa: CASSLWDSNQPQHF
j_call: TRBJ2-3; v_call: TRBV11-2; cdr3_aa: CASSWSGGSADTQYF
j_call: TRBJ2-7; v_call: TRBV27; cdr3_aa: CASRSGTAYKQYF
j_call: TRBJ1-5; v_call: TRBV12-3/TRBV12-4; cdr3_aa: CASSFASYQPQHF
j_call: TRBJ1-4; v_call: TRBV12-3/TRBV12-4; cdr3_aa: CASSRREEKLFF